These T cell receptor beta chains were read from a single sample in a study of beta chain features in type 1 diabetes. Method: immunoSEQ multiplex PCR; TCRdb's copy keeps in-frame clones and lacks some. This sample has a few hundred thousand clones, with over 9.5% found just once. Sequenced material: naive CD4+ T cells from blood. These receptor sequences come from a woman aged 18-29 years in good health. Both conserved end residues are part of each CDR3. D genes are given only for firm matches. Size is omitted from some rows. Given values are once, few, many or a class for expanded clones.

>-|few|TRBV6-1|TRBJ2-5
TGTGCAACCAGGGTGGAGGGTCAAGAGACCCAGTACTTC
CATRVEGQETQYF
>TRBD2|few|TRBV5-1|TRBJ2-7
TGCGCCAGCAGCTTGGGAAGGGCTAGCGGAAACTACGAGCAGTACTTC
CASSLGRASGNYEQYF
>-|-|TRBV5-1|TRBJ2-1
TGCGCCAGCAGCTCGACAGGTCGTGAGCAGTTCTTC
CASSSTGREQFF
>-|-|TRBV15|TRBJ2-7
TGTGCCACCAGCAGAGTGGCGGGACGCTCGTACTTC
CATSRVAGRSYF
>-|-|TRBV27|TRBJ1-3
TGTGCCAGCAGTTTGGGGGGCTCTGGAAACACCATATATTTT
CASSLGGSGNTIYF
>-|-|TRBV5-6|TRBJ2-4
TGTGCCAGCAGCTTTTCTGTCTTAGCCAAAAACATTCAGTACTTC
CASSFSVLAKNIQYF
>TRBD2|-|TRBV6-1|TRBJ2-1
TGTGCCAGCAGTGACCAATTAGCGGGAGGTCGGGGTGAGCAGTTCTTC
CASSDQLAGGRGEQFF
>TRBD1|few|TRBV19|TRBJ2-7
TGTGCCAGTAGCAAGTCGCCGGGACAGGTGAACTACGAGCAGTACTTC
CASSKSPGQVNYEQYF
>-|few|TRBV2|TRBJ2-3
TGTGCCAGCAGGCAGGGAACAGATACGCAGTATTTT
CASRQGTDTQYF
>-|-|TRBV5-1|TRBJ2-2
TGCGCCAGCAGCTTGCTTGTGGCGGTCGGGAACACCGGGGAGCTGTTTTTT
CASSLLVAVGNTGELFF
>-|many|TRBV7-3|TRBJ2-3
TGTGCCAGCAGCTTAAGGGGAGCAGATACGCAGTATTTT
CASSLRGADTQYF